This entry lists 3 T cell receptor beta chains sequenced from one sample in a study of beta chain features in type 1 diabetes. The sequenced template was cDNA made from the entire isolated RNA. Only in-frame clones appear in the TCRdb table, and some are missing; sequencing was by immunoSEQ multiplex PCR. Of 860,000 or so clones listed, roughly 15% were seen once; the top ten hold 0.023%. Sequencing was carried out using naive CD4+ T cells from blood. The receptors were gathered from a woman in her late teens or twenties in good health.

The chain links TRBV5-4 to TRBJ2-1; weak D call: TRBD2 (6 bases). Germline-derived CDR1 and CDR2 are SGHNT and YYREEE (reference sequence). V lost 2 bases and J 8 bases, leaving 11 bases between the germline ends. This CDR3 spans 13 amino acids. The DNA for the CDR3 is TGTGCCAGCAGCTTCATCGGGGAGGATGAGCAGTTCTTC. It is translated as CASSFIGEDEQFF.

The CDR3 DNA is TGTGCCAGCAGATCCGGGACAGGCTATTCCGGGGAGCTGTTTTTT. Translation gives CASRSGTGYSGELFF. The rearrangement links TRBV27 to TRBJ2-2; 8 bases are shared with TRBD1. CDR1 and CDR2 (germline): MNHEY, SMNVEV (reference sequence). The trim removed 6 bases at V and 6 bases at J, leaving 9 bases unmatched. This CDR3 spans 15 amino acids.

The V call is TRBV6-1, the J call TRBJ2-5; no clear D. The length of the CDR3 is 12 residues. Germline CDR1 is MNHNS and CDR2 is SASEGT. V shed 4 bases and J shed 3 bases, with 6 bases lying between them. The CDR3 DNA reads TGTGCCAGCAGTGGTTTAAAAGAGACCCAGTACTTC. Amino acids: CASSGLKETQYF.